Below, 18 T cell receptor beta chains from the same sample are listed, as sequenced in a study of patients and donors after allogeneic stem cell transplantation. TCRdb fed the RT-PCR reads into MiXCR, producing one record per CDR3 protein. The table records some 880,000 distinct CDR3 sequences, around 17% of them present only once. Sequenced sample: blood, either unsorted or a sorted T cell fraction (not recorded which). Receptor source: a human donor who was either an allogeneic HSCT recipient or a stem cell or donor lymphocyte infusion donor (not recorded which). It is not recorded whose cells these are; they may come from a transplant donor.

The chain couples TRBV7-9 to TRBJ2-5; TRBD2 agrees at 10 bases. The CDR3 has 15 amino acids. Germline loops: CDR1 SEHNR, CDR2 FQNEAQ (reference sequence). V trimming: 1 base; J trimming: 9 bases; junction bases outside the gene matches: 8. CDR3 sequence (DNA): TGTGCCAGCAGCTTAGACCTAGCGGGAGCGGCGGCCCAGTACTTC. It translates to CASSLDLAGAAAQYF.

This clonotype has ten or more counts. The rearrangement links TRBV27 to TRBJ2-6; D unresolved. The germline gives CDR1 MNHEY, CDR2 SMNVEV (reference sequence). The CDR3 extends over 14 amino acids. Trimming took off 0 bases at V and 2 bases at J, with 2 bases between the two ends. The chain's CDR3 is CASSLSTGANVLTF. The CDR3 DNA reads TGTGCCAGCAGTTTATCGACTGGGGCCAACGTCCTGACTTTC.

The CDR3 loop reads CASSEARTSGSVGKTQYF. CDR3 coding DNA: TGTGCCAGCAGTGAAGCCCGGACTAGCGGGAGTGTCGGAAAGACCCAGTACTTC. V and J are TRBV2 and TRBJ2-5, with TRBD2 identical over 13 bases. The length of the CDR3 is 18 residues. J gave up 6 bases and V 0 bases, and 10 bases lay outside the gene matches. CDR1 is SNHLY, CDR2 FYNNEI, per germline. The variable domain in full, completed from reference TRBV2 and TRBJ2-5, reads EPEVTQTPSHQVTQMGQEVILRCVPISNHLYFYWYRQILGQKVEFLVSFYNNEISEKSEIFDDQFSVERPDGSNFTLKIRSTKLEDSAMYFCASSEARTSGSVGKTQYFGPGTRLLVL.

This clonotype has more than one count but fewer than ten. The chain recombines TRBV6-1 with TRBJ2-4; D gene ambiguous. Deletions cut 4 bases from V and 8 bases from J, with 6 bases between. The CDR3 runs to 11 residues. The germline CDR1 and CDR2 sequences are MNHNS and SASEGT. Written as DNA, the CDR3 is TGTGCCAGCAGTGGGGAACACATTCAGTACTTC. Amino acids: CASSGEHIQYF.

This clonotype turned up a few times. The V gene is TRBV5-6, the J gene TRBJ2-1; 11 bases are a match to TRBD2. This CDR3 is 17 amino acids long. V was pared by 4 bases and J by 0 bases, with 6 bases of the junction left unmatched. Germline CDR1 reads SGHDT; CDR2 reads YYEEEE. This CDR3 is CASSPGTSGFSYNEQFF. CDR3 DNA sequence: TGTGCCAGCAGCCCAGGGACTAGCGGATTCTCCTACAATGAGCAGTTCTTC.

This clonotype was seen many times. The gene calls are TRBV10-3 and TRBJ2-7; D might be TRBD2 (6 bases). V was cut by 4 bases and J by 3 bases, with 16 bases left in between. This CDR3 is built from 15 residues. Germline V CDR1 and CDR2: ENHRY, SYGVKD. In nucleotides, the CDR3 is TGTGCCATCAGTGTACCGGGACTGGGAGTCTACGAGCAGTACTTC. Amino acid sequence: CAISVPGLGVYEQYF.

The rearrangement joins TRBV11-2 to TRBJ2-7; perhaps D is TRBD1 or TRBD2 (5 bases each). Germline V gives CDR1 SGHAT, CDR2 FQNNGV. V lost 4 bases and J lost 2, with 15 bases in between. This CDR3 is 15 amino acids long. The CDR3, as DNA: TGTGCCAGCAGCTCTATATGGGACGGCGCCTACGAGCAGTACTTC. This translates into CASSSIWDGAYEQYF.

V gene TRBV18 combines with J gene TRBJ2-2; D is unresolved. Germline-derived CDR1 and CDR2 are KGHSH and LQKENI. CDR3 length: 16 amino acids. Trimming removed 3 bases from V and 0 bases from J, with 11 bases in between. Here the CDR3 reads CASSPLVASNTGELFF. In DNA, the CDR3 is TGTGCCAGCTCACCCCTGGTCGCATCGAACACCGGGGAGCTGTTTTTT. The variable domain in full, with the rest retrieved from reference TRBV18 and TRBJ2-2, is NAGVMQNPRHLVRRRGQEARLRCSPMKGHSHVYWYRQLPEEGLKFMVYLQKENIIDESGMPKERFSAEFPKEGPSILRIQQVVRGDSAAYFCASSPLVASNTGELFFGEGSRLTVL.

This clonotype showed up just a few times. J is TRBJ1-2 and V is TRBV20-1; D not resolved. This CDR3 is 17 amino acids long. CDR1 and CDR2 (germline): DFQATT, SNEGSKA (reference sequence). V was cut by 4 bases and J by 2 bases, with 23 bases left in between. The CDR3 loop is CSAKGRTAVGYNYGYTF. The CDR3, as DNA: TGCAGTGCTAAAGGGAGGACGGCCGTAGGATACAACTATGGCTACACCTTC.

The sample holds many counts of this clonotype. The CDR3, as DNA: TGTGCCAGCAGCGTAGATCCAGGGACGGTATACGGCTACACCTTC. It yields the protein CASSVDPGTVYGYTF. This chain connects TRBV9 to TRBJ1-2; the D gene is possibly TRBD1 (5 bases). V was trimmed by 0 bases and J by 8 bases, leaving 17 bases between them. CDR3 length: 15 residues. CDR1 and CDR2 from the germline V gene are SGDLS and YYNGEE.

The J gene is TRBJ1-2, the V gene TRBV9; D is possibly TRBD1 (6 bases). CDR3 length: 17 residues. CDR1 is SGDLS, CDR2 YYNGEE, per germline. V dropped 0 bases and J dropped 4 bases, with 19 bases sitting between them. CDR3: CASSVADWGGRAYGYTF. The CDR3 DNA reads as TGTGCCAGCAGCGTAGCCGATTGGGGGGGCAGAGCCTATGGCTACACCTTC.

In its sample, this clonotype was seen many times. The rearrangement joins TRBV7-9 to TRBJ2-1; 11 bases fit TRBD2. CDR3 length equals 15 residues. Losses at the gene ends were 5 bases for V and 4 bases for J; bases not matched to a gene: 4. From germline, CDR1 is SEHNR and CDR2 FQNEAQ (reference sequence). The CDR3 sequence: CASSLTSGEYNEQFF. The CDR3, as DNA: TGTGCCAGCAGCCTGACTAGCGGGGAATACAATGAGCAGTTCTTC.

This clonotype was seen many times. The chain links TRBV20-1 to TRBJ2-7; D is possibly TRBD1 (6 bases). This CDR3 has 12 residues. Trimming removed 3 bases from V and 4 bases from J, with 10 bases in between. The germline V gene encodes CDR1 DFQATT and CDR2 SNEGSKA (reference sequence). This CDR3 is CSAREQGYEQYF. The CDR3, as DNA: TGCAGTGCTAGGGAGCAGGGGTACGAGCAGTACTTC.

This clonotype was observed a handful of times. The gene calls are TRBV7-2 and TRBJ1-2; no clear D gene. V dropped 4 bases and J dropped 5 bases, with 20 bases sitting between them. Germline V gives CDR1 SGHTA, CDR2 FQGNSA. CDR3 length: 16 residues. CDR3 in amino acids: CASSSMYPDLRYGYTF. CDR3 DNA: TGTGCCAGCAGCTCGATGTACCCGGACCTCCGATATGGCTACACCTTC.

The chain couples TRBV29-1 to TRBJ2-1, with a tentative D call TRBD2 (7 bases). Germline CDR1 is SQVTM and CDR2 is ANQGSEA. Trimming stripped 7 bases from V and 6 bases from J, with 10 bases between. This CDR3 is built from 11 residues. CDR3 amino acids: CSGGGSNEQFF. The CDR3 DNA sequence: TGCAGCGGGGGGGGCTCCAATGAGCAGTTCTTC.

V usage is TRBV12-3 or TRBV12-4 and J usage is TRBJ1-5; no reliable D call. This CDR3 has 15 amino acids. V shed 3 bases and J shed 0 bases, with 9 bases lying between them. The CDR3 reads CASSFWGYSNQPQHF. In DNA, the CDR3 is TGTGCCAGCAGTTTCTGGGGTTATAGCAATCAGCCCCAGCATTTT.

V gene TRBV7-2 combines with J gene TRBJ1-4; a weak D match, TRBD1 (5 bases). The CDR3 loop spans 14 amino acids. Trimming removed 4 bases from V and 10 bases from J, with 16 bases in between. The V gene's germline CDR1 is SGHTA and CDR2 FQGNSA. CDR3 nucleotides: TGTGCCAGCAGCTACCAGGGTCTAGGAGGAAAACTGTTTTTT. This sequence encodes CASSYQGLGGKLFF. Variable domain in full (rest from reference TRBV7-2 and TRBJ1-4): GAGVSQSPSNKVTEKGKDVELRCDPISGHTALYWYRQSLGQGLEFLIYFQGNSAPDKSGLPSDRFSAERTGGSVSTLTIQRTQQEDSAVYLCASSYQGLGGKLFFGSGTQLSVL.

This clonotype occurred a few times. This rearrangement joins TRBV2 to TRBJ2-3; maybe TRBD1 (5 bases). V was trimmed by 3 bases and J by 2 bases, leaving 12 bases between them. This CDR3 spans 15 amino acids. The germline V gene encodes CDR1 SNHLY and CDR2 FYNNEI. The CDR3 loop is CASSEGRKFTDTQYF. The CDR3 bases are TGTGCCAGCAGTGAGGGGCGGAAATTCACAGATACGCAGTATTTT. The whole variable domain, filled in from reference TRBV2 and TRBJ2-3, reads EPEVTQTPSHQVTQMGQEVILRCVPISNHLYFYWYRQILGQKVEFLVSFYNNEISEKSEIFDDQFSVERPDGSNFTLKIRSTKLEDSAMYFCASSEGRKFTDTQYFGPGTRLTVL.